This T cell receptor beta chain was sequenced during a study of response to subunit inactivated influenza vaccine (dated by TCRdb to the late 2010s). As for the study more broadly: The study used deep quantitative T cell receptor repertoire profiling to track responses to a trivalent subunit inactivated influenza vaccine. Study-level results and caveats: The authors suggested that each seasonal influenza vaccination may recruit only a limited number of new T cells.

The library was obtained by RT-PCR. The instrument given in TCRdb is Illumina HiSeq 2500. TCRdb passed the public sequencing reads through fastp at Q25 and MiXCR, retaining productive beta sequences. When rows share a CDR3 protein, they turn into one entry using the most common DNA and genes. This sample lists hundreds of thousands of distinct CDR3 sequences; 6% to 9% were detected once. Around 13% of the sample belongs to the ten largest clones. A remark on this clonotype: Its antigen specificity is not known. Per-base qualities were not stored, and no clone one base away is much larger.

The clonotype comes from a man between 45 and 75 years old who received an inactivated influenza vaccine. Donor details come from another sample of the same person, matched by shared clones. The starting material was PBMCs from blood, obtained around 25 months after vaccination.

The encoded CDR3 is CSAEAGGGQETQYF. The DNA is TGCAGTGCGGAAGCGGGGGGCGGGCAAGAGACCCAGTACTTC. The rearranged chain carries TRBV20-1 and TRBJ2-5, and 9 junction bases match TRBD2. The germline V gene encodes CDR1 DFQATT and CDR2 SNEGSKA (reference sequence). Spanning cysteine to phenylalanine, the CDR3 consists of 14 amino acids. CDR3 DNA only is kept here, 42 bases in frame from base 1. After removal of 6 bases from V and 2 bases from J, the junction retains 7 bases not matched to a gene.